This TCR beta chain was sequenced during a study of radiotherapy plus CTLA-4 blockade in lung cancer. The table came from immunoSEQ multiplex PCR; TCRdb's copy has only in-frame clones and leaves some out. The table lists over 80,000 clones, about 88% of them singletons, with 16% in the top ten. Focal radiation and CTLA-4 blockade (ipilimumab) were tested in chemo-refractory metastatic non-small-cell lung cancer patients. CDR1 is KGHSH and CDR2 is LQKENI in the germline V gene. V trimming: 3 bases; J trimming: 8 bases; junction bases outside the gene matches: 6. CDR3 size: 14 residues. The chain has TRBV18 and TRBJ1-4, with 7 bases aligning to TRBD1. The receptor comes from a human donor with non-small cell lung cancer that progressed on radiotherapy plus ipilimumab. The sample in question was peripheral blood, obtained from a patient treated with radiotherapy plus ipilimumab. As DNA, the CDR3 is TGTGCCAGCTCACCGCTTGGGACAGTCGAAAAACTGTTTTTT. Translation gives CASSPLGTVEKLFF.